The TCR beta chain under discussion was sequenced for a study of T cell repertoires in cytomegalovirus infection. Study background: Both CMV infection and a matching HLA type were indicated by public TCR beta signatures.

Overall study findings and caveats: Ex vivo, HLA-C-restricted CMV-specific TCR beta clonotypes prevailed over the rest of the response. Adding up the frequency of public TCR beta families identified people who carried CMV plus the relevant HLA.

MiXCR, run by TCRdb on the reads, gives a single entry per CDR3 protein. The repertoire has roughly 320,000 distinct CDR3 sequences, 9.6% of them found once; the top ten carry 2% to 3%. This clonotype has a handful of counts. Its antigen remains unknown. The germline CDR1 and CDR2 sequences are LNHDA and SQIVND (reference sequence). This CDR3 has 14 residues. V lost 7 bases to trimming and J lost 0 bases; unmatched junction nucleotides: 5. The V gene is TRBV19, the J gene TRBJ1-2, with 7 bases lining up with TRBD1. The sample consisted of PBMCs. The TCR originated in a human donor in good health (CMV status not recorded). Some clones in this sample may be carry-over from other donors' samples. Written as DNA, the CDR3 is TGTGCCAGTAATAGGGACAGCCCTAACTATGGCTACACCTTC. Translation: CASNRDSPNYGYTF.